This T cell receptor (beta chain) was captured in a study of vaccination and CD4 T cells after COVID-19. The wider study: Convalescent individuals exhibited SARS-CoV-2 positivity on nasal swab PCR, with several mild and one severe presentation. Cellular stimulation was performed using overlapping spike peptides derived from SARS-CoV-2, HCoV-NL63, HCoV-OC43 and HCoV-229E.

Treatment described: roughly 11-day PBMC culture with coronavirus spike peptide pools or control peptides (ViraFEST assay). Cultures used around 2.2 million PBMCs per well, approximately 9.2 IU/ml IL-2 and about 10 ug/ml peptides. This clonotype showed up just once. Antigen: not known. CDR3 length: 13 amino acids. CDR1 and CDR2 from the germline V gene are LNHDA and SQIVND (reference sequence). Between the trimmed V and J ends, which lost 2 bases and 0 bases, there was a span of 4 bases. Cultured CD4+ T cell DNA was sequenced using the Oncomine TCR Beta short-read assay. TCRdb used MiXCR to reprocess the PCR reads, holding one entry per CDR3 protein. In the table there are some 14,000 distinct CDR3 sequences, 61% of which are singletons.

The chain joins TRBV19 to TRBJ1-2; no firm D call. The receptor was derived from a human donor who had recovered from COVID-19. Material for sequencing was CD4+ T cells from blood, cultured in vitro. CDR3 nucleotides: TGTGCCAGTAGTATAAACGCTAACTATGGCTACACCTTC. Residues: CASSINANYGYTF.